This T cell receptor beta chain was captured in a study of breast tumors, draining lymph nodes, adjacent tissues. In TCRdb, the multiplex PCR reads were re-called with MiXCR into one record per CDR3 protein. The sample includes about 230,000 distinct CDR3 sequences, 32% of them seen just once. Study results and caveats: Findings are consistent with lymph node origin and intratumoral expansion of most tumor T cells. Luminal-like breast cancer showed significantly higher tumor–nontumor repertoire similarity than basal-like. Data only fit, rather than demonstrated, lymph node origin of most tumor T cells.

Breast cancer patients provided tissue from their axillary draining lymph nodes. The germline V and J ends were trimmed by 6 bases and 6 bases, with 14 bases remaining between them. This CDR3 spans 13 amino acids. A few counts support this clonotype. The antigen is undetermined. The chain employs TRBV12-3 or TRBV12-4 and TRBJ1-1, with D perhaps matching TRBD1 (6 bases). This TCR was recovered from a female donor with breast cancer. Some clones in this sample may be carry-over from other donors' samples. Sequencing was carried out using axillary lymph node tissue. CDR3 protein: CASRAQGSAEAFF. The CDR3 DNA follows: TGTGCCAGCAGAGCTCAGGGGAGCGCTGAAGCTTTCTTT.